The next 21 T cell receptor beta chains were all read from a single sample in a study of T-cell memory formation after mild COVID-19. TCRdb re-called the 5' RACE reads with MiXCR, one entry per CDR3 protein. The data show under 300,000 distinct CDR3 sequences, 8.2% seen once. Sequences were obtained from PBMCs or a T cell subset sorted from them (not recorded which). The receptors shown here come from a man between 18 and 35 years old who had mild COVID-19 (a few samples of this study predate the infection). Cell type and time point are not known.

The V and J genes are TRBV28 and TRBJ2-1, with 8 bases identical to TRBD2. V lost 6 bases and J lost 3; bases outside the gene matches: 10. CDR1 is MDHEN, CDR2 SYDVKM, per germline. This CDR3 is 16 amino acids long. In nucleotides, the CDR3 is TGTGCCAGCAGCTTTAGCGGGGCTGCGGGCTACAATGAGCAGTTCTTC. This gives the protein CASSFSGAAGYNEQFF.

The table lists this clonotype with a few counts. CDR3 DNA sequence: TGTGCCATCAGTGAGTCGGTAAATATGAATTCACCCCTCCACTTT. Amino acid sequence: CAISESVNMNSPLHF. V gene TRBV10-3 combines with J gene TRBJ1-6; D remains unclear. This CDR3 has 15 residues. V dropped 0 bases and J dropped 7 bases, with 10 bases sitting between them. Germline assignment: CDR1 ENHRY and CDR2 SYGVKD.

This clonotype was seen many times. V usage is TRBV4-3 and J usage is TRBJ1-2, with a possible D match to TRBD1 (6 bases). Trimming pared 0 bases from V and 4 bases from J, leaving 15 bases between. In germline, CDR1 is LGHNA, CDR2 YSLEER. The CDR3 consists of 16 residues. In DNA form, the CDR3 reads TGCGCCAGCAGCCAAGATTACGGGGGCGGAGGCTATGGCTACACCTTC. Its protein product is CASSQDYGGGGYGYTF.

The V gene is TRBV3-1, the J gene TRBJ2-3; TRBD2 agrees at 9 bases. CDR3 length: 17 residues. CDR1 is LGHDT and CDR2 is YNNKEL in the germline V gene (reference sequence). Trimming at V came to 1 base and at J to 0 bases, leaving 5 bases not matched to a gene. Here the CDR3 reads CASSQVGLAGSTDTQYF. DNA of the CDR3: TGTGCCAGCAGCCAAGTCGGGCTAGCGGGGAGCACAGATACGCAGTATTTT.

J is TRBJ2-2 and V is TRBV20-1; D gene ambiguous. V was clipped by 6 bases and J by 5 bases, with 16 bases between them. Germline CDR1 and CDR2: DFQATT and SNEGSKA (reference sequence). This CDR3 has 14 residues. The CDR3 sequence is CSATGPVLTGELFF. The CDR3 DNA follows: TGCAGTGCAACCGGGCCGGTTCTAACCGGGGAGCTGTTTTTT.

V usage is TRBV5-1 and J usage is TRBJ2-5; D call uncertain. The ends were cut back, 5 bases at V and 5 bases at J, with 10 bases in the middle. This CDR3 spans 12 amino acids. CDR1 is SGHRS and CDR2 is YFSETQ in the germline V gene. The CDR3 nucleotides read TGCGCCAGCAGAATGCCTGGGGAGACCCAGTACTTC. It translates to CASRMPGETQYF.

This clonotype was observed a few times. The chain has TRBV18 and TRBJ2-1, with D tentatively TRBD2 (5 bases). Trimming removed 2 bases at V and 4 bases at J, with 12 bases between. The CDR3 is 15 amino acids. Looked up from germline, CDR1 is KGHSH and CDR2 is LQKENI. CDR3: CASSPNSGEYNEQFF. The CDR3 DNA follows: TGTGCCAGCTCACCAAACAGCGGCGAGTACAATGAGCAGTTCTTC.

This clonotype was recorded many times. The CDR3 DNA is TGTGCCAGCAGCCAAGGGCCCTACGAGCAGTACTTC. Translating it yields CASSQGPYEQYF. The rearrangement links TRBV12-3 or TRBV12-4 to TRBJ2-7; D is unresolved. With 6 bases removed from V and 2 bases from J, the gap between germline ends came to 8 bases. This CDR3 contains 12 residues.

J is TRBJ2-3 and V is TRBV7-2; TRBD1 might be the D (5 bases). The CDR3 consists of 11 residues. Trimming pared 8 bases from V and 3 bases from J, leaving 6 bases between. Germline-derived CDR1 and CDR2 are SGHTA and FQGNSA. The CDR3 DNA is TGTGCCAGCGGACATACAGATACGCAGTATTTT. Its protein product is CASGHTDTQYF.

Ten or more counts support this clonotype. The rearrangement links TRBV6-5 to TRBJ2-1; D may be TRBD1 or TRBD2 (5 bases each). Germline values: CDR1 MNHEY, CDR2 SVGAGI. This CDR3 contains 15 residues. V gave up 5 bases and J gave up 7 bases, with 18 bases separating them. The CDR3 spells CASSAPGTGRNEQFF. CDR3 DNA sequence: TGTGCCAGCAGTGCCCCCGGGACGGGTAGGAATGAGCAGTTCTTC.

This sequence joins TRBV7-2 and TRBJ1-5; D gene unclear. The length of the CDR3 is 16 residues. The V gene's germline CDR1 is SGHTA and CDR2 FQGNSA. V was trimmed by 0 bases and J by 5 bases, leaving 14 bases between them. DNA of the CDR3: TGTGCCAGCAGCTTAGCCGGAACCTGGGGAGATCAGCCCCAGCATTTT. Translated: CASSLAGTWGDQPQHF.

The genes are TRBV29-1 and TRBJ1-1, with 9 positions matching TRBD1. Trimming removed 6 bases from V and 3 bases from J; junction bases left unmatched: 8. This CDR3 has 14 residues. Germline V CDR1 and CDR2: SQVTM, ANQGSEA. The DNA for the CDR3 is TGCAGCGTGACAGGGGGGACCTTCGACACTGAAGCTTTCTTT. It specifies CSVTGGTFDTEAFF.

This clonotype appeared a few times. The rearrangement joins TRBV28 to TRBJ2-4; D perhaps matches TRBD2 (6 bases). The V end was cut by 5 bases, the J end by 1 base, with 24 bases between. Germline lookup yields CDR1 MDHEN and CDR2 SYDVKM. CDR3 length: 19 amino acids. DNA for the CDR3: TGTGCCAGCAGTCCCCGGCGGGGCAGCTTTGTTCGGGCCAAAAACATTCAGTACTTC. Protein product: CASSPRRGSFVRAKNIQYF.

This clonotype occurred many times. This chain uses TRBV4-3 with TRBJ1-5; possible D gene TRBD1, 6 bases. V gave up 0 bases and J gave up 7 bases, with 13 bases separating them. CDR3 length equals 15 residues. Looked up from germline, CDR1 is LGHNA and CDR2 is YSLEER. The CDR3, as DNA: TGCGCCAGCAGCCAAGATGGGCAGGGGAGGCAGCCCCAGCATTTT. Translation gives CASSQDGQGRQPQHF.

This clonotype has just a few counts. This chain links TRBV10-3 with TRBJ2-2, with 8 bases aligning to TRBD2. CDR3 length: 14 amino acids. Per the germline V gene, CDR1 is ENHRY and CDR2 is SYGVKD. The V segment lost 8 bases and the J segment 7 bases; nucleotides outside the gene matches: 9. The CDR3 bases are TGTGCCATCCACGCGGGGGGCGCAAACGGGGAGCTGTTTTTT. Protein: CAIHAGGANGELFF.

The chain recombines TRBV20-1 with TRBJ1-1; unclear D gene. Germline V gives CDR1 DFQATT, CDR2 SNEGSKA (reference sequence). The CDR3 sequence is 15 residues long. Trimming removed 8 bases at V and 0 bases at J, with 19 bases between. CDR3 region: CSSRPFQRLNTEAFF. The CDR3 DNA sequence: TGCAGTTCCAGACCTTTTCAGAGATTGAACACTGAAGCTTTCTTT.

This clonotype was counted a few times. CDR3 loop: CATQGAKNIQYF. Written as DNA, the CDR3 is TGTGCCACCCAGGGTGCCAAAAACATTCAGTACTTC. The chain links TRBV24-1 to TRBJ2-4; possible D gene TRBD1, 5 bases. The CDR3 extends over 12 amino acids. V shed 9 bases and J shed 1 base, with 6 bases lying between them. The germline V gene encodes CDR1 KGHDR and CDR2 SFDVKD.

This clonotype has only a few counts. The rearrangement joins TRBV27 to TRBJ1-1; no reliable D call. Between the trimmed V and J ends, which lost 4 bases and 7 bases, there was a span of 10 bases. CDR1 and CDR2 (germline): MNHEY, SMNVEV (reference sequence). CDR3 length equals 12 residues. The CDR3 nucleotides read TGTGCCAGCAGTTCAAGGTGGGATGAAGCTTTCTTT. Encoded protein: CASSSRWDEAFF.

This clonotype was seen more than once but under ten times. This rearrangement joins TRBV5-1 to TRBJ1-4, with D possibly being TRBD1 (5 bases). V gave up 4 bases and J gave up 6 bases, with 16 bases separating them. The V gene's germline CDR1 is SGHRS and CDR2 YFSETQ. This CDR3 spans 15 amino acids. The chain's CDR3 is CASSGGPGQDEKLFF. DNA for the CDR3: TGCGCCAGCAGCGGGGGTCCGGGGCAGGATGAAAAACTGTTTTTT.

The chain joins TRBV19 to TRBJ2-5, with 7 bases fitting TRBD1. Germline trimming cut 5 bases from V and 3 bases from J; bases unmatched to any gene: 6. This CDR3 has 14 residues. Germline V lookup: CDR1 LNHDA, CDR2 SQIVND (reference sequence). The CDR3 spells CASSSQGREETQYF. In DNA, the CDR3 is TGTGCCAGTAGTTCACAGGGGCGTGAAGAGACCCAGTACTTC.

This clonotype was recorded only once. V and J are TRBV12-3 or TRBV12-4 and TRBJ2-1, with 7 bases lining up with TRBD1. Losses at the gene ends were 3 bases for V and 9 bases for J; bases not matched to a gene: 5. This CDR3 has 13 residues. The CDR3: CASSFQQGSEQFF. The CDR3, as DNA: TGTGCCAGCAGTTTCCAACAGGGGTCTGAGCAGTTCTTC.